This paragraph covers one T cell receptor (beta chain) sequence. Its antigen is undetermined. The data derive from a study of lymphopenia after photon versus proton radiotherapy. Whole-study results and caveats: Better survival with proton therapy was suggested as possible, not demonstrated. Post-nadir diversity loss with photons came from oligoclonal expansion, particularly CD8+ Temra cells.

The CDR3 is made up of 15 amino acids. Deletions cut 1 base from V and 0 bases from J, with 9 bases between. The germline gives CDR1 SGHRS, CDR2 YFSETQ. Clones were sequenced by immunoSEQ multiplex PCR, and TCRdb holds only the in-frame ones, with some missing. The sample has tens of thousands of clones; around 84% are singletons. V gene TRBV5-1 combines with J gene TRBJ2-3; D is possibly TRBD1 (6 bases). The clonotype originates from a woman aged 70-85 years with pancreatic cancer. Some clones in this sample may be carry-over from other donors' samples. The material sequenced was peripheral blood, taken from a patient treated with proton-based radiotherapy. The CDR3 spells CASSLTGISTDTQYF. In nucleotides, the CDR3 is TGCGCCAGCAGCTTGACAGGGATTAGCACAGATACGCAGTATTTT.